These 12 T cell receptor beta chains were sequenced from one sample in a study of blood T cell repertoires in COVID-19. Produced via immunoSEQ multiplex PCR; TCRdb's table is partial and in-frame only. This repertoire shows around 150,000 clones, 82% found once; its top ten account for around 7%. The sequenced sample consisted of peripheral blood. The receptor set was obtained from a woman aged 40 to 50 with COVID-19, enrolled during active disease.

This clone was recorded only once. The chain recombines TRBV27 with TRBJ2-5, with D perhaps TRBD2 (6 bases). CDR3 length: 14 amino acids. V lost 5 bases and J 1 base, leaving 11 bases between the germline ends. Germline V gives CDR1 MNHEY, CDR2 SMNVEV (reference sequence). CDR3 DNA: TGTGCCAGCAGTCCGTTAGCGGTCCAAGAGACCCAGTACTTC. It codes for CASSPLAVQETQYF.

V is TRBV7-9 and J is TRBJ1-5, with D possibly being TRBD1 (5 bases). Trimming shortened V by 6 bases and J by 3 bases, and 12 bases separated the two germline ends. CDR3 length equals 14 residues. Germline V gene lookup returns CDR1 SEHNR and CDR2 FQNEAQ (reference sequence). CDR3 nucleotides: TGTGCCAGCAGTAGCGGGACGAACAATCAGCCCCAGCATTTT. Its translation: CASSSGTNNQPQHF.

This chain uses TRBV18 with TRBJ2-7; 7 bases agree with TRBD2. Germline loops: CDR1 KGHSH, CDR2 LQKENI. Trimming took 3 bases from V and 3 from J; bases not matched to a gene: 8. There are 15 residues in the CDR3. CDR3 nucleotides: TGTGCCAGCTCACCTCGATCTAGCGGACACTACGAGCAGTACTTC. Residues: CASSPRSSGHYEQYF.

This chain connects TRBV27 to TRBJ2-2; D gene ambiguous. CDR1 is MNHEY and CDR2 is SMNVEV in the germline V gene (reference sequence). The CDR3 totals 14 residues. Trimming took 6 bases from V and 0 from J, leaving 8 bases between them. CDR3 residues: CASRRSTNTGELFF. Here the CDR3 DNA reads TGTGCCAGCAGGAGGTCTACGAACACCGGGGAGCTGTTTTTT.

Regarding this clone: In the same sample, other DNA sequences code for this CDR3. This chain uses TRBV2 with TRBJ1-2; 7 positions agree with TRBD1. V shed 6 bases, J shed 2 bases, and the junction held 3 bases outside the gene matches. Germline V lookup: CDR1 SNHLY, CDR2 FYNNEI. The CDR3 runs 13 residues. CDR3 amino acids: CASSRDSNYGYTF. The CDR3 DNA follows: TGTGCCAGCAGCCGGGACAGCAACTATGGCTACACCTTC.

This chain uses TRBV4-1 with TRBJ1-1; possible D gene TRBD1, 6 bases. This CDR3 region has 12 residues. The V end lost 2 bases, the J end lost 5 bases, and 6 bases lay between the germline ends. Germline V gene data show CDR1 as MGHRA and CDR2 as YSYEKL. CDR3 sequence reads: CASSQTGTEAFF. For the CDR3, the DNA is TGCGCCAGCAGCCAAACAGGGACTGAAGCTTTCTTT.

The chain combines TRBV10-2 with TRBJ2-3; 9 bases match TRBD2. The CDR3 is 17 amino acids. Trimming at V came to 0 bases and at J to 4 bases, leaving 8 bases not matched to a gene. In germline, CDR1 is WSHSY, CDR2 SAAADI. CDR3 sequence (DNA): TGCGCCAGCAGTGAGTCGCGGGGGGGGGCTAGGGCAGATACGCAGTATTTT. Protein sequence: CASSESRGGARADTQYF.

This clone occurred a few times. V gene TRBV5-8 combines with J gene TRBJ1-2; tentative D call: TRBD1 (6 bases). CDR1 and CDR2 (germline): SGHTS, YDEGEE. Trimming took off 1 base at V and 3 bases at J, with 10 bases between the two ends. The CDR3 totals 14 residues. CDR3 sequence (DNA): TGTGCCAGCAGCTTGTATAGGGGGTACTATGGCTACACCTTC. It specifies CASSLYRGYYGYTF.

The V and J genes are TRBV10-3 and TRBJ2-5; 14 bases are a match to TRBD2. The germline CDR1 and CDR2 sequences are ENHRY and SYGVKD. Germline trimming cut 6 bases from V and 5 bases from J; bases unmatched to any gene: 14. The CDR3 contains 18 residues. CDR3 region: CAIREGLAGEPEGETQYF. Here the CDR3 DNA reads TGTGCCATCAGGGAGGGACTAGCGGGAGAACCGGAAGGGGAGACCCAGTACTTC.

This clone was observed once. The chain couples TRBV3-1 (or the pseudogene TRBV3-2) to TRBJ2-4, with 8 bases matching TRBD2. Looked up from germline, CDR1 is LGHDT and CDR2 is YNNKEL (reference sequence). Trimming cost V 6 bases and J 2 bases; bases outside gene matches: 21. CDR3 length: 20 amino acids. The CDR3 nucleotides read TGTGCCAGCAGTCGACGGCCGGGACTAGGAGGGTACTTTCCCAAAAACATTCAGTACTTC. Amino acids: CASSRRPGLGGYFPKNIQYF.

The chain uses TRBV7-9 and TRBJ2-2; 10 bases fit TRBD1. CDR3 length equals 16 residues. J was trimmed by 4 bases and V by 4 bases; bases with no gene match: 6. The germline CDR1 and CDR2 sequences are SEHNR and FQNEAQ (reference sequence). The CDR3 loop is CASSSRDRGPTGELFF. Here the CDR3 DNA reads TGTGCCAGCAGCTCCCGGGACAGGGGACCCACCGGGGAGCTGTTTTTT.

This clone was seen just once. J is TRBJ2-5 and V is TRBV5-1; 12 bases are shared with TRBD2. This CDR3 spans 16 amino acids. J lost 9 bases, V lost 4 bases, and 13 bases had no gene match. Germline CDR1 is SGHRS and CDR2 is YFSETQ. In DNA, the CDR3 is TGCGCCAGCAGCCCGGATGGGACTAGCGGGTCGGGGGCCCAGTACTTC. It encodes CASSPDGTSGSGAQYF.